This entry describes one T cell receptor beta chain. A much larger clone is a single base away; this may be a read error. Here the CDR3 omits its conserved ending phenylalanine or tryptophan, so a read error is the likely source. Time point described: pre-sensitization, week 0. Treatment specified: therapeutic diphenylcyclopropenone sensitization with weekly scalp DPC. Each patch test followed a blood draw. The sample originates from a study of human T cells and chemical hapten exposure. Overall study context: Alopecia areata, totalis or universalis was found in mostly female patients.

The study's library attached unique molecular identifiers to single cDNA molecules. TCRdb re-analysed the RACE reads in MiXCR, keeping a single row per CDR3 protein. The sample lists 95,000 to 100,000 distinct CDR3 sequences, 10% to 12% occurring once. The V gene end was trimmed by 5 bases and the J gene end by 2 bases; junction bases not matched to a gene: 2. Germline CDR1 GTSNPN, CDR2 SVGIG (reference sequence). The CDR3 sequence is 12 residues long. The chain couples TRBV30 to TRBJ2-7, with TRBD1 matching over 8 bases. Sample: whole blood, taken in connection with sensitization to the hapten diphenylcyclopropenone (DPC). This receptor was taken from a woman in her fifties or sixties with alopecia areata. Some clones in this sample may be carry-over from other donors' samples. In nucleotides, the CDR3 is TGTGCCTGGCAGGACAGGGCCTACGAGCAGTACTCC. Translated: CAWQDRAYEQYS.